The source of this TCR beta chain is a study of blood T cell repertoires in COVID-19. Cohort 3 recovery required two negative PCRs, clearance, or symptom resolution. Germline CDR1 and CDR2: GTSNPN and SVGIG (reference sequence). Trimming at V came to 4 bases and at J to 5 bases, leaving 5 bases not matched to a gene. The CDR3 spans 12 residues. Method: immunoSEQ multiplex PCR; TCRdb's copy keeps in-frame clones and lacks some. Of 250,000 or so clones detected, more than 75% appear once; the ten largest clones hold under 3%. The chain is built from TRBV30 and TRBJ2-7; 7 bases match TRBD2. The sequencing sample was made of PBMCs or T cells enriched from blood (not recorded which). The receptor comes from a woman under 30 who had recovered from COVID-19. The DNA of the CDR3 is TGTGCCTGGAAAAAGGGGAGGGACGAGCAGTACTTC. As protein: CAWKKGRDEQYF.